This TCR beta chain was sequenced in a study of cytomegalovirus exposure and HLA in healthy donors. As for this clone: Its specificity is unknown.

Use of 60 Vbeta and 13 Jbeta primers characterized the PCR. Sequencing used immunoSEQ multiplex PCR; TCRdb keeps in-frame clones, though not all of them. The sample holds approximately 130,000 clones, roughly four fifths seen once. Trimming shortened V by 3 bases and J by 19 bases, and 32 bases separated the two germline ends. This CDR3 contains 17 residues. CDR1 is SGHRS and CDR2 is YFSETQ in the germline V gene. Study observations and caveats: When analyzed later, the rates of TCR association showed variation by HLA locus, with DRB1 the most and HLA-C the fewest. Per a prior analysis, the majority of TCR beta V segments were productive roughly 87% or roughly 30% of the time. An analysis was carried out at a later point. It showed that HLA-associated TCR beta chains were more clonally expanded than equally common non-associated chains.

This chain connects TRBV5-1 to TRBJ2-6; a weak D match, TRBD2 (6 bases). The sequence came from a man between 40 and 49 years old in good health and CMV-seronegative. Material: PBMCs. This CDR3 is CASSSRDLYSGANGLTF. DNA of the CDR3: TGCGCCAGCAGCTCGCGGGACTTGTACTCTGGGGCCAACGGCCTAACTTTC.